The 2 T cell receptor beta chains given below trace back to one sample, sequenced in a study of blood T cell repertoires in COVID-19. Profiled with immunoSEQ multiplex PCR; TCRdb holds only in-frame clones, not every one. The sample lists over 150,000 clones; almost 85% were seen once. Sequencing was carried out using peripheral blood. These receptors originate from a woman aged 80 or older with COVID-19, enrolled during active disease.

This clone has only a few counts. The chain has TRBV27 and TRBJ2-7; D is perhaps TRBD2 (6 bases). Germline CDR1 is MNHEY and CDR2 is SMNVEV (reference sequence). This CDR3 comprises 13 residues. V was clipped by 8 bases and J by 0 bases, with 11 bases between them. For the CDR3, the DNA is TGTGCCAGCCGGGACGGGAGCTCCTACGAGCAGTACTTC. Its protein is CASRDGSSYEQYF.

CDR3 amino acids: CAITDSPGEFF. The CDR3 DNA reads as TGCGCCATAACAGACAGCCCGGGAGAGTTCTTC. This chain uses TRBV5-1 with TRBJ2-1, with D perhaps TRBD2 (6 bases). Germline CDR1 reads SGHRS; CDR2 reads YFSETQ. V was shortened by 9 bases and J by 14 bases, with 18 bases between the two germline ends. The CDR3 runs to 11 residues.